Described below is a single T cell receptor beta chain sequence and its context. This record comes from a study of blood T cell repertoires in COVID-19. Study details: Acute and convalescent COVID-19 samples came from the United States, Italy and Spain. Sample material is recorded as cDNA or gDNA derived from T cells, B-cell-depleted T cells, or PBMCs.

How the authors handled the data: Scientists estimated how many nucleated cells there were by amplifying reference gene primers. TCRdb's table, derived via immunoSEQ multiplex PCR, lists solely in-frame clones and lacks some. The DNA gave D and trimming, while V, J and clone size come from that table. The table has approximately 180,000 clones, approximately 83% seen once; the top ten hold over 2.5%. Looked up from germline, CDR1 is SGDLS and CDR2 is YYNGEE. V was pared by 0 bases and J by 4 bases, with 19 bases between. The CDR3 runs to 18 residues. V gene TRBV9 combines with J gene TRBJ1-4; TRBD1 might be the D (6 bases). This clonotype was obtained from a man aged 55-75 years with acute or convalescent COVID-19. Sequenced input: peripheral blood. In nucleotides, the CDR3 is TGTGCCAGCAGCGTAGGAGGGCAGGGAGGGGGGATTAATGAAAAACTGTTTTTT. It specifies CASSVGGQGGGINEKLFF.